This T cell receptor (beta chain) came from a study of OX40 agonist ivuxolimab in advanced cancers. With 1 base clipped from V and 7 bases from J, the junction kept 9 bases outside the gene matches. This CDR3 is built from 16 residues. Germline CDR1 and CDR2: SGHTA and FQGNSA. The assay was immunoSEQ multiplex PCR, and TCRdb's table has in-frame clones only and misses some. The profile shows about 93,000 clones, roughly nine tenths of them singletons. Sample: CD4+ or CD8+ T cells sorted from blood, taken in a trial of the OX40 agonist ivuxolimab. The V and J genes are TRBV7-2 and TRBJ2-1, with 8 nucleotides matching TRBD1. This TCR came from an adult with an advanced solid tumor such as melanoma, head and neck, liver or kidney cancer. The CDR3 DNA is TGTGCCAGCAGCTTAGGGGGGACAGGCAAATCGAATGAGCAGTTCTTC. This gives the protein CASSLGGTGKSNEQFF.